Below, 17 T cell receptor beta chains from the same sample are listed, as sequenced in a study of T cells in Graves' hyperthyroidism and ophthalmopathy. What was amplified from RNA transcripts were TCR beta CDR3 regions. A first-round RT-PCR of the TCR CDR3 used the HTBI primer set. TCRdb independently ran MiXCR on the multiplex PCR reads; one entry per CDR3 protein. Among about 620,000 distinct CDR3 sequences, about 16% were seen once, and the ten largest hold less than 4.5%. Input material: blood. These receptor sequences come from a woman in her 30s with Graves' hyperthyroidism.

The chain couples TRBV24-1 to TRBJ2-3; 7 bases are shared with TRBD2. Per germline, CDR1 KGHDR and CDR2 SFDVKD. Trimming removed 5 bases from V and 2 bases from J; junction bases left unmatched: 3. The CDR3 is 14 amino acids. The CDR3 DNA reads TGTGCCACCAGTGCTAGCGGCCCCACAGATACGCAGTATTTT. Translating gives CATSASGPTDTQYF.

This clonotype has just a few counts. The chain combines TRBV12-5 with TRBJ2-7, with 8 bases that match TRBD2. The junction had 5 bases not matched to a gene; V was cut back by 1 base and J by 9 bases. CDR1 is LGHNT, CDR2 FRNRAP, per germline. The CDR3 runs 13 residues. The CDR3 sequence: CASGLGGRWGQYF. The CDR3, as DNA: TGTGCTAGTGGTTTGGGCGGGAGGTGGGGGCAGTACTTC.

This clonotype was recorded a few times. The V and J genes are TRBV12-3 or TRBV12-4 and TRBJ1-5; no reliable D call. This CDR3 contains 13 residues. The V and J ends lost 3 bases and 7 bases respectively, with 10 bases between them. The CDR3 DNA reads TGTGCCAGCAGTTTGTCCCATGGGCAGCCCCAGCATTTT. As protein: CASSLSHGQPQHF.

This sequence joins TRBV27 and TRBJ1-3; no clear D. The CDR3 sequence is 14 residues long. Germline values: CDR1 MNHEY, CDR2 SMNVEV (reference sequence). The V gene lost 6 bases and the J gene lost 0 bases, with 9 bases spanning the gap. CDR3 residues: CASRHDNSGNTIYF. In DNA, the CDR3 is TGTGCCAGCAGGCACGACAACTCTGGAAACACCATATATTTT.

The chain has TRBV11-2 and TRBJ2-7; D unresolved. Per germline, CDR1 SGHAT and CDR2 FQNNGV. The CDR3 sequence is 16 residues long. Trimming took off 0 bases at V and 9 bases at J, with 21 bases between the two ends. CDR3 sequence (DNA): TGTGCCAGCAGCTTAGAACCCCCTCTAGGAAGCTCCGGGCAGTACTTC. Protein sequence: CASSLEPPLGSSGQYF.

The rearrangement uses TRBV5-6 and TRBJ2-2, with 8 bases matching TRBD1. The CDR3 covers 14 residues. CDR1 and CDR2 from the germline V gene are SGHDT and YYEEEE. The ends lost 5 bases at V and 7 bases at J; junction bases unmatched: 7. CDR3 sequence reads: CASRPRQGIGELFF. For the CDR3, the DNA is TGTGCCAGCAGGCCACGACAGGGGATCGGGGAGCTGTTTTTT. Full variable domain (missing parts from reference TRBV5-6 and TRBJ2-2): DAGVTQSPTHLIKTRGQQVTLRCSPKSGHDTVSWYQQALGQGPQFIFQYYEEEERQRGNFPDRFSGHQFPNYSSELNVNALLLGDSALYLCASRPRQGIGELFFGEGSRLTVL.

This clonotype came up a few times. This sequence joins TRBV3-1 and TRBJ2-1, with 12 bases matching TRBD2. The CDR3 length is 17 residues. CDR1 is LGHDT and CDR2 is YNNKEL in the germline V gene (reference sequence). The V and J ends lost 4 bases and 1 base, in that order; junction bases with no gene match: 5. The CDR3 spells CASSPRTSGKSYNEQFF. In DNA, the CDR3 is TGTGCCAGCAGCCCACGGACTAGCGGGAAGTCCTACAATGAGCAGTTCTTC.

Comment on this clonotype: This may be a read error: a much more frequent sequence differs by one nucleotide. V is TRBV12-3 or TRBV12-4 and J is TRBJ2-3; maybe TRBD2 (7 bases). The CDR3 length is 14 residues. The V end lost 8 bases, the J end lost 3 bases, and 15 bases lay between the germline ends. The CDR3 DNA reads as TGTGCCAGCGGTCGGACTAGGGGGACAGATACGCAGTATTTT. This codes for CASGRTRGTDTQYF.

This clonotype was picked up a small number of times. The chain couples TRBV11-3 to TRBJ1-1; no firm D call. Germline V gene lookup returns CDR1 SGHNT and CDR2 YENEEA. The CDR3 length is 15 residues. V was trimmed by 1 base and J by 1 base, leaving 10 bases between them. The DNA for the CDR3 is TGTGCCAGCAGCTTAGGTGGCAGGCAGAACACTGAAGCTTTCTTT. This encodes CASSLGGRQNTEAFF.

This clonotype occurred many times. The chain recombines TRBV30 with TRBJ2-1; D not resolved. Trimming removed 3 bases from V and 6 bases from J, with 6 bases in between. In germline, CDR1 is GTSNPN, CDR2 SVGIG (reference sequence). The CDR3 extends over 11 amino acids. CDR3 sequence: CAWRLGNEQFF. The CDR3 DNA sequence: TGTGCCTGGAGGCTAGGCAATGAGCAGTTCTTC.

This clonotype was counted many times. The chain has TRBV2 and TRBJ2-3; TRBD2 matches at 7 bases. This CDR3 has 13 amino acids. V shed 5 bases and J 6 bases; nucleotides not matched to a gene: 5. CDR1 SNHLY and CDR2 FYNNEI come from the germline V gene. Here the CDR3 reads CASSPTSVDTQYF. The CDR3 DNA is TGTGCCAGCAGTCCTACTAGCGTGGATACGCAGTATTTT.

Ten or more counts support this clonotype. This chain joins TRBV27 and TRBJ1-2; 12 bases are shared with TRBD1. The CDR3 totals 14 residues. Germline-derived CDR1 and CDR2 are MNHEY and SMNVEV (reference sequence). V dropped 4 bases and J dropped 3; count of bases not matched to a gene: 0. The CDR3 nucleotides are TGTGCCAGCAGTTGGGACAGGGGGCACTATGGCTACACCTTC. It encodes CASSWDRGHYGYTF.

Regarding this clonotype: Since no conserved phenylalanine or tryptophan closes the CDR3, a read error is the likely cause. The CDR3 nucleotides are TGTGCCAGCAGTTTTGGGTATCAAGATACGCAGTATCTT. Protein product: CASSFGYQDTQYL. The chain is built from TRBV27 and TRBJ2-3; no definite D call. Per germline, CDR1 MNHEY and CDR2 SMNVEV (reference sequence). The V and J ends lost 3 bases and 5 bases respectively, with 9 bases between them. The CDR3 runs 13 residues.

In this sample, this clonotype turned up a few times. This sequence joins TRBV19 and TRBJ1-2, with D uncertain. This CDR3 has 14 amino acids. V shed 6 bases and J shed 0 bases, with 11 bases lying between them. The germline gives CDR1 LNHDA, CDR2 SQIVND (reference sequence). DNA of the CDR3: TGTGCCAGTAGCTTAGGGCGATCTAACTATGGCTACACCTTC. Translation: CASSLGRSNYGYTF.

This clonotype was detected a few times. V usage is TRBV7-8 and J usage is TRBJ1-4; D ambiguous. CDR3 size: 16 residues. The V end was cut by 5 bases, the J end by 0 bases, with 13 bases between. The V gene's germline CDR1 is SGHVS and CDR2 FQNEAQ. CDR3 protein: CASSPSRWATNEKLFF. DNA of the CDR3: TGTGCCAGCAGCCCAAGTAGATGGGCAACTAATGAAAAACTGTTTTTT.

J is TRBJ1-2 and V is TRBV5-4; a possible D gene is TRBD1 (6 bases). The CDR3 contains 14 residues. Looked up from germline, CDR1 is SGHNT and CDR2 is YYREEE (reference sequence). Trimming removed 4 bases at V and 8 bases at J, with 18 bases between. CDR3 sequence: CASSLLRGLQGYTF. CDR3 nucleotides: TGTGCCAGCAGCCTCCTTCGGGGGCTTCAGGGCTACACCTTC.

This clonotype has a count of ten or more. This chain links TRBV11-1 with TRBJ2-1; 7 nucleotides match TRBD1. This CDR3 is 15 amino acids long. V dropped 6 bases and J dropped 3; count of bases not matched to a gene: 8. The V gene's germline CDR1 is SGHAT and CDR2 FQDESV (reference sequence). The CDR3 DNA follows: TGTGCCAGCAGTCGGAACCGGGACAGCTACAATGAGCAGTTCTTC. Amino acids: CASSRNRDSYNEQFF.